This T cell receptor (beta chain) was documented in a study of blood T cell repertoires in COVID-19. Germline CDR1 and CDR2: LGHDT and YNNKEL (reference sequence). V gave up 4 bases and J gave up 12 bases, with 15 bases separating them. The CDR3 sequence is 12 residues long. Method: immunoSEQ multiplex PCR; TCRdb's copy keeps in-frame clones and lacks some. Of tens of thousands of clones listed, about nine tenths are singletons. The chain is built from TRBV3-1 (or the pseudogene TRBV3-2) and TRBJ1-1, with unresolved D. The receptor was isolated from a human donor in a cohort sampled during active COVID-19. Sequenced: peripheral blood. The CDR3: CASSPNLEWPFF. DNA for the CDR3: TGTGCCAGCAGCCCCAATTTGGAGTGGCCTTTCTTT.